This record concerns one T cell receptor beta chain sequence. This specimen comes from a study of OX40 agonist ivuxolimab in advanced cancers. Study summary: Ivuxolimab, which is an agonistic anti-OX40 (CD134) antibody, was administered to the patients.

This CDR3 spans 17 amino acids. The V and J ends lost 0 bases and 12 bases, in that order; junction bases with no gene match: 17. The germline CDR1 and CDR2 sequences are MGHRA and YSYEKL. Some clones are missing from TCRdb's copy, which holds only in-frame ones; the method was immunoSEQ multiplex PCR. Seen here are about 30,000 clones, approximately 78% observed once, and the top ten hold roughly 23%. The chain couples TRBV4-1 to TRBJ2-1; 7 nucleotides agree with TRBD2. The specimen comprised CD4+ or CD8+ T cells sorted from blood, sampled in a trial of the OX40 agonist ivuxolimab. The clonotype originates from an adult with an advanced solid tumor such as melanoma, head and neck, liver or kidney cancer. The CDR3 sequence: CASSQDLAGDHHLRQFF. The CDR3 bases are TGCGCCAGCAGCCAAGATCTCGCGGGAGACCACCATCTACGGCAGTTCTTC.